One T cell receptor beta chain is described in this entry. No antigen is known for it. TCRdb re-derived calls from the reads in MiXCR, one entry per CDR3 protein. The table has more than 200,000 distinct CDR3 sequences, around 9% seen once; the top ten hold more than 13%. This sample was included in a study of T cell repertoires in cytomegalovirus infection. Overall study context: Indications of both CMV infection and matching HLA type were provided by public TCR beta signatures. Whole-study findings and limits: CMV carriers with the relevant HLA were identified by cumulative public TCR beta family frequency. HLA-C-restricted, CMV-specific TCR beta clonotypes were dominant ex vivo.

Germline V gene sequence: CDR1 MNHEY, CDR2 SVGEGT. The CDR3 runs 16 residues. Deletions cut 6 bases from V and 1 base from J, with 18 bases between. The sequence derives from a human donor in good health (CMV status not recorded). Some clones in this sample may be carry-over from other donors' samples. The chain recombines TRBV6-2 or TRBV6-3 with TRBJ1-2; tentative D call: TRBD1 (6 bases). The material sequenced was PBMCs. CDR3 sequence reads: CASSPIQDSGNYGYTF. The CDR3 DNA reads TGTGCCAGCAGCCCCATCCAGGACAGCGGTAACTATGGCTACACCTTC.